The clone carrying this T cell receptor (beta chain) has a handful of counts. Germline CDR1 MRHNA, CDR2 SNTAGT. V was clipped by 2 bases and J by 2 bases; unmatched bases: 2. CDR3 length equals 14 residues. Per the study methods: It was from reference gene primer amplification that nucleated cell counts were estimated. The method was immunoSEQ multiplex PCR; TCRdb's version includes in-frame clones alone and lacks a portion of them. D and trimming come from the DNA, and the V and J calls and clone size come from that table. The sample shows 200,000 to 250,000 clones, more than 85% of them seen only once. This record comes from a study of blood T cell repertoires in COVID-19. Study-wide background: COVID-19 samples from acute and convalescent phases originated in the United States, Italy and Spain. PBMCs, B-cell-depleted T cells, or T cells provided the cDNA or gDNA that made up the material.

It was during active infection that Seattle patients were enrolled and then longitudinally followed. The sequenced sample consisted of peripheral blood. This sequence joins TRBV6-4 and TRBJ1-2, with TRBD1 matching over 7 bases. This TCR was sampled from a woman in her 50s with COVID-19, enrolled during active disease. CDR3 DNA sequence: TGTGCCAGCAGTGACACGACAGGGAACTATGGCTACACCTTC. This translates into CASSDTTGNYGYTF.